This T cell receptor beta chain was identified in a study of shared clonotypes between healthy human individuals. CD8 cells regarded as naive lacked CD45RO, were positively chosen for CCR7, and omitted terminally differentiated effector memory CD45RA+ cells. Profiling relied on immunoSEQ multiplex PCR, and the TCRdb table lists in-frame clones only, not all of them. The repertoire holds around 600,000 clones, with about 95% as singletons. The trim removed 5 bases at V and 7 bases at J, leaving 5 bases unmatched. Germline V CDR1 and CDR2: ENHRY, SYGVKD. This CDR3 has 13 residues. The rearrangement links TRBV10-3 to TRBJ1-5; 7 nucleotides line up with TRBD1. The sequence was collected from a woman aged 25 to 39 in good health. Material for sequencing was naive CD8+ T cells sorted from blood. The CDR3, as DNA: TGTGCCATCAGTCGACAGGGAAGGCAGCCCCAGCATTTT. Translated, it gives CAISRQGRQPQHF.